The clone carrying this T cell receptor beta chain was picked up a small number of times. Germline loops: CDR1 WNHNN, CDR2 SYGVQD (reference sequence). This CDR3 has 17 residues. Trimming cost V 4 bases and J 1 base, with 18 bases left between them. The sample belongs to a study of cytotoxic CD8 clonotypes in ibrutinib-treated CLL. Study background: Partial responders approximately 25, complete 2; approximately 12 progressed and roughly 14 stayed in remission by median around 62 months. Response samples followed a median around 11 months of treatment, range 6 to 36. The sample average was 255,043 productive templates and 85,000 to 100,000 productive rearrangements.

Sequenced by immunoSEQ multiplex PCR; TCRdb stores in-frame clones only, minus some. The table includes around 330,000 clones, 60% to 80% detected once. The source is a human donor with chronic lymphocytic leukemia. Sample: PBMCs, taken after 36 months of ibrutinib treatment. V usage is TRBV10-1 and J usage is TRBJ2-3, with D maybe TRBD1 (5 bases). The DNA of the CDR3 is TGCGCCAGCAGTGGAGTCGACAGCCCCGGAGGCACAGATACGCAGTATTTT. Translation: CASSGVDSPGGTDTQYF.